The source of this T cell receptor beta chain is a study of beta chain features in type 1 diabetes. A CD45RO/CCR7/CD25/CD127/CD95/CD27 panel sorted naive, central memory, regulatory and stem cell-like memory CD4+ cells. Every sorted population was more than 95% pure. Study observations and caveats: Moderate but significant shortening of TCRB CDR3s was recorded in all four CD4+ subsets from Type 1 diabetes patients. The question left open here concerned HLA type influencing TCRB rearrangement. Compared to healthy donors, patients appeared to have naive, central memory and Treg TCRB repertoires that were more alike.

V was shortened by 2 bases and J by 2 bases, with 30 bases between the two germline ends. The germline V gene has CDR1 ENHRY and CDR2 SYGVKD. The CDR3 has 21 amino acids. This clone has just a few counts. The antigen remains undetermined. Investigators reverse transcribed all isolated RNA, so they sequenced expressed TCRB transcripts. The assay was immunoSEQ multiplex PCR, and TCRdb's table has in-frame clones only and misses some. Of about 660,000 clones in the sample, roughly 13% were seen once. The sample comprised naive CD4+ T cells from blood. The clonotype comes from a man younger than 35 with type 1 diabetes. The chain joins TRBV10-3 to TRBJ2-5; D tentatively reads TRBD1 or TRBD2 (9 bases each). The CDR3: CAISEVRDRESGRRLQETQYF. CDR3 coding DNA: TGTGCCATCAGTGAGGTCCGGGACAGGGAGAGCGGGAGGAGACTTCAAGAGACCCAGTACTTC.